This T cell receptor (beta chain) appears in the sequencing data of a study of blood T cell repertoires in COVID-19. Sequencing used immunoSEQ multiplex PCR; TCRdb keeps in-frame clones, though not all of them. The sample has under 350,000 clones, roughly 85% seen once. CDR1 and CDR2 from the germline V gene are DFQATT and SNEGSKA (reference sequence). The CDR3 length is 15 residues. V shed 3 bases, J shed 1 base, and the junction held 3 bases outside the gene matches. Specimen: peripheral blood. The rearrangement links TRBV20-1 to TRBJ2-2; 9 positions agree with TRBD1. The TCR was taken from a human donor in a cohort sampled during active COVID-19. For the CDR3, the DNA is TGCAGTGCTAGTGAGGACAGGGGGAACACCGGGGAGCTGTTTTTT. Amino acids: CSASEDRGNTGELFF.